The clone carrying this TCR beta chain occurred a few times. Its cognate antigen is unknown. Amplification targeted TCR beta CDR3 regions from RNA transcripts. A set of HTBI primers served as the primers for a first-round RT-PCR of the TCR CDR3. TCRdb passed the multiplex PCR reads through MiXCR, listing each CDR3 protein once. The sample has about 640,000 distinct CDR3 sequences; approximately 42% are singletons. CDR3 length: 17 amino acids. Germline V gene lookup returns CDR1 SEHNR and CDR2 FQNEAQ (reference sequence). The V end was cut by 4 bases, the J end by 0 bases, with 19 bases between. This specimen comes from a study of T cells in Graves' hyperthyroidism and ophthalmopathy. Broader study findings: Peripheral blood also featured most of the thyroid clonotypes expanded above 0.001. The model anticipated ophthalmopathy a median 6.5 months pre-onset.

Patients were excluded for uncontrolled infection, other autoimmune disease, pregnancy or lactation. Clinical symptoms, serum thyroxine, TRAb, thyroid ultrasound and orbital computed tomography informed diagnoses. The clonotype originates from an adult man with Graves' disease, either hyperthyroidism or ophthalmopathy (not recorded which). This chain uses TRBV7-9 with TRBJ2-7; D may match TRBD1 or TRBD2 (5 bases each). Sequencing was done on a sample of peripheral blood or thyroid tissue (not recorded which). In DNA, the CDR3 is TGTGCCAGCAGCTGGAGAAGGGACGGACGTAACTCCTACGAGCAGTACTTC. The encoded protein is CASSWRRDGRNSYEQYF.